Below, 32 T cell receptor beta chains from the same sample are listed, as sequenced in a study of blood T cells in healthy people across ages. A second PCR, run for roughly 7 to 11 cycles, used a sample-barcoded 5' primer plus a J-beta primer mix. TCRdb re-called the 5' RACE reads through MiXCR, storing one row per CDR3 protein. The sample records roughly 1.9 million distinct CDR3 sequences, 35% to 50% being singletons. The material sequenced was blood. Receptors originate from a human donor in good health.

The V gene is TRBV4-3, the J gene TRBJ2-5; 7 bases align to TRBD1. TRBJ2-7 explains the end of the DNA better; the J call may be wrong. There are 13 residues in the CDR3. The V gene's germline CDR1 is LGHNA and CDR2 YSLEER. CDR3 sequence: CASSLLGTVEQYF. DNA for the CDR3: TGCGCCAGCAGCCTCCTCGGGACAGTCGAGCAGTACTTC.

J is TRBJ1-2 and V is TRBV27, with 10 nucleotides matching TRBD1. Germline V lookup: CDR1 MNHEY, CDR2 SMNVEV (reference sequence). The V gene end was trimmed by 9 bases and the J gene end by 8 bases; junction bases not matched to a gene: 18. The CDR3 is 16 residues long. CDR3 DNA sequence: TGTGCCAGTTCCCCATTGCCGGGACAGGGGAGCGAGGGCTACACCTTC. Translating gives CASSPLPGQGSEGYTF.

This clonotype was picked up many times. The CDR3 loop reads CASSLGDRGSGDTQYF. Here the CDR3 DNA reads TGCGCCAGCAGCCTAGGGGACAGGGGAAGTGGAGATACGCAGTATTTT. This sequence joins TRBV5-1 and TRBJ2-3, with 10 bases fitting TRBD1. The CDR3 runs 16 residues. The germline gives CDR1 SGHRS, CDR2 YFSETQ. With 4 bases clipped from V and 5 bases from J, the junction kept 10 bases outside the gene matches. The full variable domain, with the rest looked up from reference TRBV5-1 and TRBJ2-3, is KAGVTQTPRYLIKTRGQQVTLSCSPISGHRSVSWYQQTPGQGLQFLFEYFSETQRNKGNFPGRFSGRQFSNSRSEMNVSTLELGDSALYLCASSLGDRGSGDTQYFGPGTRLTVL.

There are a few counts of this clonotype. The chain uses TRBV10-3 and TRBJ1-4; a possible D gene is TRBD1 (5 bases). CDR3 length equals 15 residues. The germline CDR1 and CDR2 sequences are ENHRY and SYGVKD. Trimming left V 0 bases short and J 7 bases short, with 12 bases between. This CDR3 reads CAISESWGSSEKLFF. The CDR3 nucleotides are TGTGCCATCAGTGAGTCGTGGGGGTCGAGTGAAAAACTGTTTTTT.

DNA for the CDR3: TGTGCCAGCAGTGTGAAACCCGGGACCGACCCCTACAATGAGCAGTTCTTC. Encoded protein: CASSVKPGTDPYNEQFF. The chain links TRBV12-3 or TRBV12-4 to TRBJ2-1; D may match TRBD1 or TRBD2 (5 bases each). The CDR3 consists of 17 residues. V was pared by 5 bases and J by 2 bases, with 19 bases between.

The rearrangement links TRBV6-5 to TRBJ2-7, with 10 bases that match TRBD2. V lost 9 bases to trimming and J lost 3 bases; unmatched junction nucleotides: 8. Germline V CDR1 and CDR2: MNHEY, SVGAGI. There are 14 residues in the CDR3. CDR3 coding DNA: TGTGCCAGTACAGGACTAGCGGAGGACTACGAGCAGTACTTC. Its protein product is CASTGLAEDYEQYF.

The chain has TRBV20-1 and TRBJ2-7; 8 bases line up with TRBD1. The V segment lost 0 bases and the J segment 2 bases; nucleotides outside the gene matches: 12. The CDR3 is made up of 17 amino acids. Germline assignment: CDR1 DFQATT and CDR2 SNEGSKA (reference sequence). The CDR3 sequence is CSARDVNSETGAYEQYF. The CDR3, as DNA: TGCAGTGCTAGAGATGTTAATAGCGAGACAGGGGCCTACGAGCAGTACTTC.

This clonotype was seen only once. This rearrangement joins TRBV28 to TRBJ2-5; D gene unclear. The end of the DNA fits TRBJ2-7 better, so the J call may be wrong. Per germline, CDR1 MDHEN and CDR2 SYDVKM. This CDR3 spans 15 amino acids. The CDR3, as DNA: TGTGCCAGCAGCTCAACGGGCCGCCCGCCCAACGAGCAGTACTTC. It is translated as CASSSTGRPPNEQYF.

The CDR3 region has the DNA TGTGCCAGCAGCAAACTGAGGGGGACAGGGAAACGGCGGGGGAGGTTAGCAGATACGCAGTATTTT. It encodes CASSKLRGTGKRRGRLADTQYF. This chain links TRBV21-1 with TRBJ2-3; the DNA was not compared with TRBD1, the D call given in the table. TRBV21-1 is recorded as a pseudogene. The CDR3 covers 22 residues.

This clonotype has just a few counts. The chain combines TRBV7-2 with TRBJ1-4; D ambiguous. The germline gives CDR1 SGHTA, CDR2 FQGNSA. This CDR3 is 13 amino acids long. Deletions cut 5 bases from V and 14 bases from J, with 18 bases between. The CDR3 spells CASSPRSVSGLFF. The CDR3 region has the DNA TGTGCCAGCAGCCCGAGGAGTGTGTCGGGTCTGTTTTTT.

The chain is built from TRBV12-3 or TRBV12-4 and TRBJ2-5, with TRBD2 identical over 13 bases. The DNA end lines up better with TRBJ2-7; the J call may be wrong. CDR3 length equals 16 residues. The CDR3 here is CASSYPTSGGSYEQYF. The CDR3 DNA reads TGTGCCAGCAGTTACCCGACTAGCGGGGGGTCCTACGAGCAGTACTTC.

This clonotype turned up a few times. CDR3 DNA: TGTGCCAGCAGCCAAGATCCGGGTGGTCGAAGGGACACCGGGGAGCTGTTTTTT. The encoded protein is CASSQDPGGRRDTGELFF. The gene calls are TRBV4-2 and TRBJ2-2, with D uncertain. V shed 0 bases and J shed 3 bases, with 17 bases lying between them. This CDR3 contains 18 residues. Germline V gene lookup returns CDR1 LGHNA and CDR2 YNFKEQ.

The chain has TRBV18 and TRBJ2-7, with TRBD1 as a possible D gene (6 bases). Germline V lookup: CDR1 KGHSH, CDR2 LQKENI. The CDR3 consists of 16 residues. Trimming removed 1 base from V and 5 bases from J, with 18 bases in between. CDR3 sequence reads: CASSPQSAQGKDEQYF. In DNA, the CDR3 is TGTGCCAGCTCACCACAAAGCGCCCAGGGGAAAGACGAGCAGTACTTC.

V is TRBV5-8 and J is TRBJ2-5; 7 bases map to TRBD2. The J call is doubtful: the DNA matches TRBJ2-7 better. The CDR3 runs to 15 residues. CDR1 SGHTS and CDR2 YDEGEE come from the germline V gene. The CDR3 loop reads CASSLRPAGNYEQYF. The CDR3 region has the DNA TGTGCCAGCAGCCTTCGCCCAGCGGGGAACTACGAGCAGTACTTC.

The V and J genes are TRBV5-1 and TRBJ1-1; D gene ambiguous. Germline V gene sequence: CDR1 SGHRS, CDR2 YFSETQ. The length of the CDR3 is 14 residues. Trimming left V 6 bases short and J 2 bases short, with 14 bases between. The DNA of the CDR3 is TGCGCCAGCAATGTTGGTACAATAAACACTGAAGCTTTCTTT. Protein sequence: CASNVGTINTEAFF.

The CDR3 loop is CASSYGRDEKLFF. The CDR3 coding sequence is TGTGCCAGCAGTTACGGGCGGGATGAAAAACTGTTTTTT. The chain couples TRBV6-5 to TRBJ1-4, with no clear D. The CDR3 consists of 13 residues. Germline V gene lookup returns CDR1 MNHEY and CDR2 SVGAGI. Trimming took off 2 bases at V and 6 bases at J, with 7 bases between the two ends.

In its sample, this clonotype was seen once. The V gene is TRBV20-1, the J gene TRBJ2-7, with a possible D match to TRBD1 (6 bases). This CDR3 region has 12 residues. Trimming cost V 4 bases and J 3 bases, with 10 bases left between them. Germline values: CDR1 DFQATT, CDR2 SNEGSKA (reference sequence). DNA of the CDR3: TGCAGTGCTAATTACAGGGTCTACGAGCAGTACTTC. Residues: CSANYRVYEQYF.

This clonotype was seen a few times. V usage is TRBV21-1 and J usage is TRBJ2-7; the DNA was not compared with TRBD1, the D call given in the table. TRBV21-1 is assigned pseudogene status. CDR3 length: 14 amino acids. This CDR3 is CASSRQLIGDEQYF. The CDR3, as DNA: TGTGCCAGCAGCAGACAGCTAATTGGGGACGAGCAGTACTTC.

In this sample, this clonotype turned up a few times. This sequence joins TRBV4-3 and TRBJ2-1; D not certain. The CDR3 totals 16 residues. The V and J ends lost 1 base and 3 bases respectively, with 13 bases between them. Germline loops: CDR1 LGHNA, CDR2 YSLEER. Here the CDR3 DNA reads TGCGCCAGCAGCCAAGTCCCGGGCACAAGCTACAATGAGCAGTTCTTC. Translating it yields CASSQVPGTSYNEQFF.

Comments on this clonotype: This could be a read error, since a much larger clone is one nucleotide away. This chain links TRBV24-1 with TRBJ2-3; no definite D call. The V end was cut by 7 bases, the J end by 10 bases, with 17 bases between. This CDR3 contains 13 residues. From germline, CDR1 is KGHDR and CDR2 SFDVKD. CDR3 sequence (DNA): TGTGCCACCAGCCCGGTGGATGGGGTGGCGCAGTATTTT. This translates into CATSPVDGVAQYF.

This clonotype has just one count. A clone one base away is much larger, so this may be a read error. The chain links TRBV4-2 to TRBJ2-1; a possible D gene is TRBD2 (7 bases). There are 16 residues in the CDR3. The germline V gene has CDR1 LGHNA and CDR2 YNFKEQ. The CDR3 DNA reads TGTGCCAGCAACCAAGACGGAGGGGGGGGTGTGGATGAGCAGTTCTTC. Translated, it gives CASNQDGGGGVDEQFF.

The CDR3 bases are TGTGCCAGCAATTTAGCAGGGACGGGGTATCGGGAGACCCAGTACTTC. This sequence encodes CASNLAGTGYRETQYF. The chain combines TRBV11-3 with TRBJ2-5; the D gene could be TRBD1 or TRBD2 (5 bases each). The CDR3 is 16 amino acids. Germline V gene data show CDR1 as SGHNT and CDR2 as YENEEA. With 7 bases removed from V and 5 bases from J, the gap between germline ends came to 23 bases.

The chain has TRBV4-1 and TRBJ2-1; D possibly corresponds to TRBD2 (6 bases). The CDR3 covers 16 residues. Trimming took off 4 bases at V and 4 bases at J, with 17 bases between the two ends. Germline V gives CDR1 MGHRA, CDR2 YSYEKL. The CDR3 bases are TGCGCCAGCAGCCTCCCAGGAGGGTCGGGGTACAATGAGCAGTTCTTC. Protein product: CASSLPGGSGYNEQFF.

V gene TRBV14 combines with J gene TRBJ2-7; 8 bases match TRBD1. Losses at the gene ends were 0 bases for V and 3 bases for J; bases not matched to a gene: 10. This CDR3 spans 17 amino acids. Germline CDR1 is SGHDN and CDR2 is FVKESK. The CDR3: CASSQDPWSGGVYEQYF. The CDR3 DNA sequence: TGTGCCAGCAGCCAAGATCCATGGTCAGGGGGCGTCTACGAGCAGTACTTC.

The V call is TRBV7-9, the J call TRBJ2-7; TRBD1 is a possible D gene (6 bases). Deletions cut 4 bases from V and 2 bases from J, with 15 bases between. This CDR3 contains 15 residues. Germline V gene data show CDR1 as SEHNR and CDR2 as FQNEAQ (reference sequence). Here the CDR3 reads CASSSPDRSPYEQYF. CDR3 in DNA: TGTGCCAGCAGCTCCCCCGACAGGTCTCCCTACGAGCAGTACTTC.

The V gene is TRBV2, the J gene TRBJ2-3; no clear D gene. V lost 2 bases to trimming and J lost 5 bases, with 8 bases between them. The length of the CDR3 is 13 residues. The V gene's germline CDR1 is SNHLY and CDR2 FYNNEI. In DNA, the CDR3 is TGTGCCAGCAGTGAATCCTCCCTAGATACGCAGTATTTT. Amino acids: CASSESSLDTQYF.

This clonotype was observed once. In DNA, the CDR3 is TGTGCCAGCAGCGGGGGAATTCCCGGGACAGGGGATATTATGGACAATCAGCCCCAGCATTTT. This gives the protein CASSGGIPGTGDIMDNQPQHF. This rearrangement joins TRBV11-2 to TRBJ1-5, with TRBD1 identical over 10 bases. CDR1 and CDR2 (germline): SGHAT, FQNNGV. The V segment lost 5 bases and the J segment 3 bases; nucleotides outside the gene matches: 22. CDR3 length equals 21 residues.

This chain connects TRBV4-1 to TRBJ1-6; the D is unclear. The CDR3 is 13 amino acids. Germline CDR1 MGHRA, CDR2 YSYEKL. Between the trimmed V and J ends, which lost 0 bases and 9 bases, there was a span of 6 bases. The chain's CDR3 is CASSQDKGSPLHF. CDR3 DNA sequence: TGCGCCAGCAGCCAAGATAAGGGTTCACCCCTCCACTTT.

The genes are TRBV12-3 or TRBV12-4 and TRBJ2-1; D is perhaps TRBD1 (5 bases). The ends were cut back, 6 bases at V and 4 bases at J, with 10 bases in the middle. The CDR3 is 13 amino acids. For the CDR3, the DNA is TGTGCCAGCAGGACCGACAGATACAATGAGCAGTTCTTC. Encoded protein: CASRTDRYNEQFF.

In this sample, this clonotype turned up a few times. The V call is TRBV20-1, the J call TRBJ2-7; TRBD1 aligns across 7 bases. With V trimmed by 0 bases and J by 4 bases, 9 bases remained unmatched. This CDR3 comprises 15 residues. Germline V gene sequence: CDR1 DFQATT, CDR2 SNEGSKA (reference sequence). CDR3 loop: CSARDPNRGSYEQYF. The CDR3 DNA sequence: TGCAGTGCTAGAGATCCCAACAGGGGATCGTACGAGCAGTACTTC.

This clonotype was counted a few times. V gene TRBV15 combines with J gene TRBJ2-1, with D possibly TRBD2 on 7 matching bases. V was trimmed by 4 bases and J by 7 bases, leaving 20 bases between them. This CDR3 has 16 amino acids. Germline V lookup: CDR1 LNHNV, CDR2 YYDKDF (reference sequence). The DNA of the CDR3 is TGTGCCACCAGCAACCAACGGGGGGCCGCGGGGAATGAGCAGTTCTTC. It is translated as CATSNQRGAAGNEQFF.

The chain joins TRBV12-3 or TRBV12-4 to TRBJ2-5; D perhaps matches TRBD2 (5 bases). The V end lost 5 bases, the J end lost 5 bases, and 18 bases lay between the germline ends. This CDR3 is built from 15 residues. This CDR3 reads CASSPRTSRGETQYF. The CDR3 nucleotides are TGTGCCAGCAGTCCCCGGACCTCAAGAGGGGAGACCCAGTACTTC.